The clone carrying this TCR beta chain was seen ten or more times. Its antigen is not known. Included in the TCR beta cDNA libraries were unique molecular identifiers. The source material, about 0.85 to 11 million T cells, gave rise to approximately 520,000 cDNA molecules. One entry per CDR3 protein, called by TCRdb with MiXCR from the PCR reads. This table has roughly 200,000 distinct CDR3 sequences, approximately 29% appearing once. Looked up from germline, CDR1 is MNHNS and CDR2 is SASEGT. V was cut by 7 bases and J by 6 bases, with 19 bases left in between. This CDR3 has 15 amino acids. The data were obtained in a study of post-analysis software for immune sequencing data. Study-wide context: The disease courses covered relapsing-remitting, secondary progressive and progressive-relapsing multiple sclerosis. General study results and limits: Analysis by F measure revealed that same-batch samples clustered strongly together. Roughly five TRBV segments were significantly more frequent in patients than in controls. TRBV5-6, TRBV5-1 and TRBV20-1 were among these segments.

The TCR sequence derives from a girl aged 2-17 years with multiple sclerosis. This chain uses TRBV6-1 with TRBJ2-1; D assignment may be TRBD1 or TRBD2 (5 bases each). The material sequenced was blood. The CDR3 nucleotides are TGTGCCAGCACGCCGGCGGGCCGGGACGGCAATGAGCAGTTCTTC. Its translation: CASTPAGRDGNEQFF.